The 5 T cell receptor beta chains below all came from one sample that was sequenced in a study of vaccination effects on CD4 cells after COVID-19. Viral peptide pool expansion of antigen-specific CD4+ T cells preceded sequencing in the ViraFEST assay. Following a roughly 10-day culture, CD4+ T cells were purified. Every participant took two doses of the BNT162b2 or mRNA-1273 vaccine. These TCRs are of unknown antigen specificity. Clones were read by immunoSEQ multiplex PCR, and TCRdb kept only the in-frame ones, dropping some. The sample holds about 24,000 clones, 65% to 80% seen once. Material: CD4+ T cells from PBMCs cultured with HCoV-NL63 spike peptides, obtained after COVID-19 vaccination. Every receptor here comes from a human donor who received a COVID-19 vaccine.

The J gene is TRBJ2-1, the V gene TRBV3-1 (or the pseudogene TRBV3-2); TRBD2 matches 10 bases. The CDR3 length is 20 residues. Germline lookup yields CDR1 LGHDT and CDR2 YNNKEL (reference sequence). Trimming removed 6 bases from V and 1 base from J; junction bases left unmatched: 18. CDR3 loop: CASRPTLAGGEAGSYNEQFF. Written as DNA, the CDR3 is TGTGCCAGCAGGCCGACGTTAGCGGGGGGAGAGGCAGGGTCCTACAATGAGCAGTTCTTC.

The genes are TRBV19 and TRBJ1-4, with 11 bases fitting TRBD1. Germline V lookup: CDR1 LNHDA, CDR2 SQIVND (reference sequence). This CDR3 contains 15 residues. Losses at the gene ends were 3 bases for V and 7 bases for J; bases not matched to a gene: 4. Written as DNA, the CDR3 is TGTGCCAGTAGTATGGGACAGGGGGGAGGTGAAAAACTGTTTTTT. Its protein product is CASSMGQGGGEKLFF. Based on the CDR3 plus reference TRBV19 and TRBJ1-4, the full variable domain is DGGITQSPKYLFRKEGQNVTLSCEQNLNHDAMYWYRQDPGQGLRLIYYSQIVNDFQKGDIAEGYSVSREKKESFPLTVTSAQKNPTAFYLCASSMGQGGGEKLFFGSGTQLSVL.

The chain carries TRBV5-6 and TRBJ2-3, with 8 bases matching TRBD2. This CDR3 is 16 amino acids long. Germline loops: CDR1 SGHDT, CDR2 YYEEEE. V gave up 0 bases and J gave up 8 bases; unmatched junction bases: 11. CDR3 sequence: CASSLAGGDTLRTQYF. The CDR3 coding sequence is TGTGCCAGCAGCTTGGCCGGGGGGGACACCCTCCGTACGCAGTATTTT.

V gene TRBV7-9 combines with J gene TRBJ2-5, with 9 nucleotides matching TRBD1. From germline, CDR1 is SEHNR and CDR2 FQNEAQ (reference sequence). Trimming removed 1 base from V and 0 bases from J; junction bases left unmatched: 0. The CDR3 is 15 residues long. In DNA form, the CDR3 reads TGTGCCAGCAGCTTAGGGACAGGGGACCAAGAGACCCAGTACTTC. Amino acid sequence: CASSLGTGDQETQYF.

This sequence joins TRBV28 and TRBJ1-1; D is undetermined. Germline V lookup: CDR1 MDHEN, CDR2 SYDVKM. V was shortened by 3 bases and J by 0 bases, with 5 bases between the two germline ends. CDR3 length: 13 amino acids. CDR3 region: CASSFSLNTEAFF. CDR3 in DNA: TGTGCCAGCAGTTTTAGCCTGAACACTGAAGCTTTCTTT.